The entry that follows covers one T cell receptor (beta chain) sequence. Its antigen remains unidentified. This CDR3 is also generated by other DNA sequences in the sample. This sample was included in a study of shared clonotypes between healthy human individuals. The ends were cut back, 4 bases at V and 6 bases at J, with 10 bases in the middle. This CDR3 has 11 residues. CDR1 and CDR2 (germline): SQVTM, ANQGSEA. Whole-study findings and limits: The naive CD4 repertoires of several donors were compared, and approximately 4.5% of clonotypes were shared.

At deep level, the assay was performed. Clones were read by immunoSEQ multiplex PCR, and TCRdb kept only the in-frame ones, dropping some. This table has about 2.4 million clones, roughly nine tenths appearing once. The sequence was obtained from a man younger than 30 in good health. The V call is TRBV29-1, the J call TRBJ2-7; D is perhaps TRBD1 or TRBD2 (5 bases each). Sequencing used naive CD4+ T cells sorted from blood. The subset was: CD45RA+ positively selected. The CDR3 loop reads CSVGGAGEQYF. The CDR3 DNA is TGCAGCGTTGGAGGGGCGGGCGAGCAGTACTTC.